The 5 T cell receptor beta chains below were found in one sample sequenced in a study of molecular identifiers for immune sequencing clone quantification. TCRdb redid the calling of the PCR reads with MiXCR, one entry per CDR3 protein. The sample has approximately 93,000 distinct CDR3 sequences; around 27% are singletons. Sequenced material: naive CD8+ T cells from blood, with Jurkat cell RNA spiked in. Subset specified: FACS-sorted CD8+CD4-CCR7+CD45RA+ naive T cells. The source of these receptors is a human donor in good health. Some libraries in this study had Jurkat cell RNA spiked in.

V usage is TRBV7-9 and J usage is TRBJ2-3; 8 bases match TRBD1. V was pared by 4 bases and J by 2 bases, with 5 bases of the junction left unmatched. This CDR3 region has 15 residues. The germline gives CDR1 SEHNR, CDR2 FQNEAQ (reference sequence). The CDR3 sequence is CASSSAGGTTDTQYF. The CDR3 nucleotides read TGTGCCAGCAGCTCGGCAGGGGGCACCACAGATACGCAGTATTTT.

In its sample, this clonotype was seen a few times. V and J are TRBV25-1 and TRBJ2-7; D is perhaps TRBD1 (6 bases). Germline values: CDR1 MGHDK, CDR2 SYGVNS. V was trimmed by 10 bases and J by 6 bases, leaving 22 bases between them. The CDR3 totals 14 residues. The CDR3 nucleotides are TGTGCCACCGAGTCGTCCAGGGGTCTCGGCGAGCAGTACTTC. Protein: CATESSRGLGEQYF.

This chain joins TRBV7-7 and TRBJ2-5, with D uncertain. The CDR3 is made up of 16 amino acids. Trimming pared 5 bases from V and 9 bases from J, leaving 25 bases between. Germline-derived CDR1 and CDR2 are SSHAT and FNYEAQ (reference sequence). This CDR3 reads CASSLPARPGARAQYF. CDR3 in DNA: TGTGCCAGCAGCCTCCCGGCACGACCAGGAGCTAGGGCCCAGTACTTC.

A remark on this clonotype: At one end, the junction sequence differs from germline, possibly due to a read error. The CDR3 spells CASSPGPFSVENLFF. The CDR3 bases are TGTGCCAGCAGTCCAGGACCCTTCTCGGTTGAAAATCTGTTTTTT. The rearrangement uses TRBV27 and TRBJ1-4, with no clear D. CDR1 and CDR2 (germline): MNHEY, SMNVEV (reference sequence). CDR3 length equals 15 residues.

This clonotype was counted at least ten times. The chain recombines TRBV27 with TRBJ1-4; TRBD1 is a possible D gene (6 bases). CDR1 and CDR2 from the germline V gene are MNHEY and SMNVEV (reference sequence). Trimming shortened V by 6 bases and J by 17 bases, and 25 bases separated the two germline ends. CDR3 length: 14 residues. The CDR3 protein is CASRSTGMDEKPFF. For the CDR3, the DNA is TGTGCCAGCAGGAGTACAGGGATGGACGAAAAACCTTTTTTT.